These T cell receptor beta chains were read from a single sample in a study of cytomegalovirus exposure and HLA in healthy donors. Assay used: immunoSEQ multiplex PCR; TCRdb lists only in-frame clones, some missing. The sample carries about 200,000 clones, around nine tenths recorded once. The sequenced material came from PBMCs. The receptors were sampled from a woman aged 25 to 45 in good health and CMV-seronegative. CDR3s include the opening cysteine and the closing phenylalanine or tryptophan.

j_gene,v_gene,CDR3aa
TRBJ2-7,TRBV2,CASSEATGGFYEQYF
TRBJ2-7,TRBV7-7,CASSQGGEQYF
TRBJ2-7,TRBV19,CASSMLAGPYEQYF
TRBJ2-2,TRBV29-1,CSVEVGLAGVGELFF
TRBJ2-5,TRBV11-2,CASSLMAGGFQETQYF
TRBJ2-7,TRBV15,CATSRDRSGYSYEQYF
TRBJ1-2,TRBV28,CASHQGVNTYGYTF
TRBJ2-1,TRBV18,CASSPPAGRTNEQFF
TRBJ2-3,TRBV30,CAWSIRGARVWSTDTQYF
TRBJ2-7,TRBV18,CASSRGGTLYEQYF
TRBJ2-6,TRBV27,CASSPRQGEVAGANVLTF
TRBJ2-1,TRBV7-8,CASSLGQGIDNEQFF
TRBJ1-1,TRBV7-9,CSSSLGVRAAEAFF
TRBJ2-7,TRBV28,CASSFQVLTYEQYF
TRBJ1-2,TRBV28,CASSFPVSRSYTF
TRBJ2-5,TRBV4-2,CASSLSGGAKTQYF
TRBJ2-2,TRBV21-1,CASSPSEGGDAWTGELFF
TRBJ2-7,TRBV5-4,CASSGRDGSYEQYF
TRBJ2-3,TRBV5-6,CASSLVTSGRRADTQYF
TRBJ1-4,TRBV5-8,CASSRGRNREKLFF
TRBJ2-5,TRBV4-2,CASSQVPTSGSGGETQYF
TRBJ2-5,TRBV2,CASSPGQETQYF
TRBJ2-7,TRBV6-1,CAVNPGLEIYEQYF